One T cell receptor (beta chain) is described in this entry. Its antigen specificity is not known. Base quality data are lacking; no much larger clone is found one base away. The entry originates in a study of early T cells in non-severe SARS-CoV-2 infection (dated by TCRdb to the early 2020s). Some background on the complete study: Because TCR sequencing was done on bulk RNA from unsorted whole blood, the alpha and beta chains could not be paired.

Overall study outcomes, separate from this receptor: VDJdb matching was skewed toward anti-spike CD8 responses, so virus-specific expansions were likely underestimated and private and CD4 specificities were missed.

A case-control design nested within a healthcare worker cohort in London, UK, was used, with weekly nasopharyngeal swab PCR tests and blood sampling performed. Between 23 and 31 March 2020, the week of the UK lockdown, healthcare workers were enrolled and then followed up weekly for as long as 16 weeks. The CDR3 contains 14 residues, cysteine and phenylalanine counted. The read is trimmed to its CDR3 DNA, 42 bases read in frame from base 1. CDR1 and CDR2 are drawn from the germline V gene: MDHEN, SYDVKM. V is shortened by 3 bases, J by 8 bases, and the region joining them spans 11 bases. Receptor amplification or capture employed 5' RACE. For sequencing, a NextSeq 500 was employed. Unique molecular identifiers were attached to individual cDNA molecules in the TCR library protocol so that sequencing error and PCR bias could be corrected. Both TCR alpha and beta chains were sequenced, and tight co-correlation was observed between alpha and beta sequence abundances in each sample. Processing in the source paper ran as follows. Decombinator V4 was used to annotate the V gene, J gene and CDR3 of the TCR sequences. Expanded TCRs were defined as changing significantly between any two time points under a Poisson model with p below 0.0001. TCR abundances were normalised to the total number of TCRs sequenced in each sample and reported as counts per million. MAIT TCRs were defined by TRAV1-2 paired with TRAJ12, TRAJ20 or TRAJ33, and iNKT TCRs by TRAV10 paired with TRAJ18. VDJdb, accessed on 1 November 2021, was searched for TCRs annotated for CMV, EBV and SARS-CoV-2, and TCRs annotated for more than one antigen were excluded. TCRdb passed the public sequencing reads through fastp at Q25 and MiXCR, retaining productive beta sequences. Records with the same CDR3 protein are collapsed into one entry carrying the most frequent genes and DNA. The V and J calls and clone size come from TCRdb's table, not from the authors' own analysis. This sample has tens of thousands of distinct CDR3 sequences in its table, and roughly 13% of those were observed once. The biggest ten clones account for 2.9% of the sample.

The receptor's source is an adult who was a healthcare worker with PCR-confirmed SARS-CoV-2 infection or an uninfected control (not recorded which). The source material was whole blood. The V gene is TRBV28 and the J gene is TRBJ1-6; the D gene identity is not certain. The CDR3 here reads CASSFPKEDSPLHF. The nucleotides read TGTGCCAGCAGTTTCCCGAAGGAGGATTCACCCCTCCACTTT.